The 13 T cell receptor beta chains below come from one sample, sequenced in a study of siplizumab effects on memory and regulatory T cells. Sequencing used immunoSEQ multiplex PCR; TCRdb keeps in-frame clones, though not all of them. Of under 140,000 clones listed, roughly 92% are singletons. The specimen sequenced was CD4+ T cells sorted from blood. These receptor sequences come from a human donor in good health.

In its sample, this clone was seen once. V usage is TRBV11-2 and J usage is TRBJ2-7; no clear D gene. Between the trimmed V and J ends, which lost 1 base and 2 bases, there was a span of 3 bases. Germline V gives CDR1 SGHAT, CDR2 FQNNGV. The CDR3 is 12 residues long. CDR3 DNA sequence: TGTGCCAGCAGCTTAGCACCCTACGAGCAGTACTTC. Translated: CASSLAPYEQYF.

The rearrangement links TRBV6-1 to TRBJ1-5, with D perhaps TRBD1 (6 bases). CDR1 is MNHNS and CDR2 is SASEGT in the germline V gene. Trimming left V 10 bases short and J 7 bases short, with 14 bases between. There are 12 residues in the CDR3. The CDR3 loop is CANRELTQPQHF. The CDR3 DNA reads TGTGCCAACAGGGAACTAACCCAGCCCCAGCATTTT.

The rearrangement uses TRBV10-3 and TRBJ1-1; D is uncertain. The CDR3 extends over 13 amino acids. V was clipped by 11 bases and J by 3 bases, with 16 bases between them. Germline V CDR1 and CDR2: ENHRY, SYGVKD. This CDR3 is CASWASWDTEAFF. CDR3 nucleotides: TGTGCCTCCTGGGCGAGTTGGGACACTGAAGCTTTCTTT.

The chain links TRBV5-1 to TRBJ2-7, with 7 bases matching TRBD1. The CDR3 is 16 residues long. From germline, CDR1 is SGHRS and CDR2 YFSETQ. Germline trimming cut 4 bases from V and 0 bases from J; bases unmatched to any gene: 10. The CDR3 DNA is TGCGCCAGCAGCCCTAGGACAGGTGGTCCCTCCTACGAGCAGTACTTC. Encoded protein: CASSPRTGGPSYEQYF.

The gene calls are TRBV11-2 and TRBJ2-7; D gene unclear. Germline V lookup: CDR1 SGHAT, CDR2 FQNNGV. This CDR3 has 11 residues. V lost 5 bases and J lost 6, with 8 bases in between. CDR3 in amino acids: CASSPFGEQYF. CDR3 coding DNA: TGTGCCAGCAGCCCCTTCGGCGAGCAGTACTTC.

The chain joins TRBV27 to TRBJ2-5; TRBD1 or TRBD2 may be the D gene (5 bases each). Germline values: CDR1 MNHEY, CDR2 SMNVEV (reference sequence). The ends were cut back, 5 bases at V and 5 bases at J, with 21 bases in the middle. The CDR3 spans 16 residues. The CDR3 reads CASSRTTGPGWETQYF. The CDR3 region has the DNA TGTGCCAGCAGTAGGACAACCGGGCCGGGATGGGAGACCCAGTACTTC.

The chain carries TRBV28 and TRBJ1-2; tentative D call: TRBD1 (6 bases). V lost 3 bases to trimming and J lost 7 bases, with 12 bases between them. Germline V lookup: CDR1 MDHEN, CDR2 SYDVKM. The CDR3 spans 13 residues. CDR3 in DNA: TGTGCCAGCAGTTTTGCATTAGGGGGTGGCTACACCTTC. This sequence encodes CASSFALGGGYTF.

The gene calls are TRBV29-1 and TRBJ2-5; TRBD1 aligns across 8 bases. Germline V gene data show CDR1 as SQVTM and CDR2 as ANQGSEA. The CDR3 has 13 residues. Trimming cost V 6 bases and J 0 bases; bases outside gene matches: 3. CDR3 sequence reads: CSVLTGDQETQYF. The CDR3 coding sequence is TGCAGCGTATTGACAGGGGACCAAGAGACCCAGTACTTC.

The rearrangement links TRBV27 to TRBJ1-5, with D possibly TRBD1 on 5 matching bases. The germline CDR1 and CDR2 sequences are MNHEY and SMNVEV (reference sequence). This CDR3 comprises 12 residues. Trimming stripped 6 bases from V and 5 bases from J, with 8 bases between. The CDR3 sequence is CASRSGDQPQHF. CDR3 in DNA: TGTGCCAGCAGGTCGGGGGATCAGCCCCAGCATTTT.

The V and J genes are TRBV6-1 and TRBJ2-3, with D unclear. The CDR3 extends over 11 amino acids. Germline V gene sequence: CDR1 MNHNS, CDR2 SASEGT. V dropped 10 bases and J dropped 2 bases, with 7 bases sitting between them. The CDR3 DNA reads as TGTGCCATCTCGAACACAGATACGCAGTATTTT. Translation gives CAISNTDTQYF.

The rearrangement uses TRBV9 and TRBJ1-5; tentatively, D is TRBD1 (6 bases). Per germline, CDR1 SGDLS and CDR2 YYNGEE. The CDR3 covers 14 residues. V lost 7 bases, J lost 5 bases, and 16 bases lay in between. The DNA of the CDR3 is TGTGCCAGCGGTCGGGGGGGGCTCGATCAGCCCCAGCATTTT. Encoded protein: CASGRGGLDQPQHF.

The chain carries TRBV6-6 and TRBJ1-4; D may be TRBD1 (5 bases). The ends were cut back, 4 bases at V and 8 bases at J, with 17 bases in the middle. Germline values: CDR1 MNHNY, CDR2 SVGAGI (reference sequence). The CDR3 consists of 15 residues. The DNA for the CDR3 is TGTGCCAGCAGTTCACCCTTTCAGGGAGACGAAAAACTGTTTTTT. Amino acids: CASSSPFQGDEKLFF.

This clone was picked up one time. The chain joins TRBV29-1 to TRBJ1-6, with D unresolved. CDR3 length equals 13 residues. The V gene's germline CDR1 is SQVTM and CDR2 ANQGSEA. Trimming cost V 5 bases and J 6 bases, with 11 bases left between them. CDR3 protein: CSVSEQLNSPLHF. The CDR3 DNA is TGCAGCGTTTCCGAACAGCTTAATTCACCCCTCCACTTT.